The 6 T cell receptor beta chains reported below all come from one sample, sequenced in a study of CD8+ T cells in alopecia areata. Following extraction, RNA underwent reverse transcription to cDNA, which served as the sequencing template. The assay was immunoSEQ multiplex PCR, and TCRdb's table has in-frame clones only and misses some. The table lists 120,000 to 150,000 clones, 85% to 90% of them singletons. The input for sequencing was CD8+ T cells sorted from blood, taken at week 0. These receptors were collected from a human donor with alopecia areata.

The genes are TRBV2 and TRBJ2-7; the match to TRBD1 covers 7 bases. V dropped 6 bases and J dropped 2; count of bases not matched to a gene: 7. Per germline, CDR1 SNHLY and CDR2 FYNNEI. The CDR3 totals 14 residues. Here the CDR3 reads CASSPRDSTYEQYF. CDR3 DNA sequence: TGTGCCAGCAGCCCCCGGGACAGCACCTACGAGCAGTACTTC. Full variable domain (remainder filled in from reference TRBV2 and TRBJ2-7): EPEVTQTPSHQVTQMGQEVILRCVPISNHLYFYWYRQILGQKVEFLVSFYNNEISEKSEIFDDQFSVERPDGSNFTLKIRSTKLEDSAMYFCASSPRDSTYEQYFGPGTRLTVT.

This clone was seen a few times. The chain has TRBV4-1 and TRBJ1-1; 7 bases agree with TRBD1. Germline CDR1 is MGHRA and CDR2 is YSYEKL. The CDR3 totals 14 residues. Trimming at V came to 3 bases and at J to 4 bases, leaving 5 bases not matched to a gene. The chain's CDR3 is CASSQEQGTTEAFF. CDR3 DNA: TGCGCCAGCAGCCAGGAACAGGGGACCACTGAAGCTTTCTTT.

This chain uses TRBV29-1 with TRBJ2-3; 8 bases are a match to TRBD1. V shed 0 bases and J 12 bases; nucleotides not matched to a gene: 8. This CDR3 comprises 13 residues. Germline CDR1 and CDR2: SQVTM and ANQGSEA. In DNA, the CDR3 is TGCAGCGTTGAAGATTTGGCGGACAGGGCCCAGTATTTT. Protein sequence: CSVEDLADRAQYF.

This clone was seen just once. This chain's CDR3 is CASGGTSTSGELFF. The CDR3 bases are TGTGCCAGCGGGGGGACTAGTACTTCCGGGGAGCTGTTTTTT. This chain links TRBV2 with TRBJ2-2, with 8 bases matching TRBD2. V dropped 8 bases and J dropped 6; count of bases not matched to a gene: 8. Germline CDR1 reads SNHLY; CDR2 reads FYNNEI. CDR3 length: 14 residues.

The V gene is TRBV27, the J gene TRBJ2-1; D may be TRBD2 (7 bases). V dropped 2 bases and J dropped 4 bases, with 15 bases sitting between them. CDR1 is MNHEY and CDR2 is SMNVEV in the germline V gene (reference sequence). The CDR3 runs 16 residues. The CDR3: CASSLEGLGGYNEQFF. CDR3 nucleotide sequence: TGTGCCAGCAGTTTAGAAGGACTAGGGGGGTACAATGAGCAGTTCTTC.

The rearrangement uses TRBV7-9 and TRBJ2-1; 8 bases line up with TRBD2. The junction had 6 bases not matched to a gene; V was cut back by 5 bases and J by 0 bases. The CDR3 spans 16 residues. Per the germline V gene, CDR1 is SEHNR and CDR2 is FQNEAQ (reference sequence). DNA of the CDR3: TGTGCCAGCAGCCCCCGGGAGGGCAGCTCCTACAATGAGCAGTTCTTC. Residues: CASSPREGSSYNEQFF.